The source of this T cell receptor (beta chain) is a study of blood T cell repertoires in COVID-19. Study-level information: Donors in the United States, Italy and Spain gave samples during acute or convalescent COVID-19. PBMCs, B-cell-depleted T cells, or T cells provided the cDNA or gDNA that made up the material.

This clone was seen a single time. The CDR3 totals 15 residues. V lost 3 bases, J lost 8 bases, and 19 bases lay in between. Looked up from germline, CDR1 is MNHEY and CDR2 is SMNVEV (reference sequence). In the original analysis: Scientists estimated how many nucleated cells there were by amplifying reference gene primers. Sequenced by immunoSEQ multiplex PCR; TCRdb stores in-frame clones only, minus some. The V and J calls and clone size are taken from that table; D and trimming were inferred from the DNA. Of about 310,000 clones in the sample, more than 70% were seen once. The J gene is TRBJ1-2, the V gene TRBV27; D is perhaps TRBD1 (5 bases). The TCR comes from a woman between 45 and 65 years old who had recovered from COVID-19. The material sequenced was peripheral blood. The CDR3 nucleotides read TGTGCCAGCAGTTTTGTTGGGGGGAGGGTCGTCGGCTACACCTTC. Amino acids: CASSFVGGRVVGYTF.